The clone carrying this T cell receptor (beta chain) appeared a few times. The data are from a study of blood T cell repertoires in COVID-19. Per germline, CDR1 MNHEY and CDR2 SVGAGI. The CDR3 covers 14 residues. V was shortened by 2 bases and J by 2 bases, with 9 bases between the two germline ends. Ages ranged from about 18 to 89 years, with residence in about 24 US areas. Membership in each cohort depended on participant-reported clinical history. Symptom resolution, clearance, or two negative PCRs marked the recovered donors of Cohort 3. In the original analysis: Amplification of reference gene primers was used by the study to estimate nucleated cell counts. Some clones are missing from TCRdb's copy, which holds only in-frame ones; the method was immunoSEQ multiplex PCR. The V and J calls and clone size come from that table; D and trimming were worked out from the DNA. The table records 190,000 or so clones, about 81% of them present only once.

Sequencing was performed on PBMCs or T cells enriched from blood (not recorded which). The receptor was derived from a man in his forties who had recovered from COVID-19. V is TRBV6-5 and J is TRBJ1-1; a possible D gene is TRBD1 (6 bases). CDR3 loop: CASSYGQFNTEAFF. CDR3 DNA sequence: TGTGCCAGCAGTTACGGACAGTTCAACACTGAAGCTTTCTTT.